One and the same sample provided the 19 T cell receptor beta chains below, sequenced in a study of blood T cell repertoires in COVID-19. Data came from immunoSEQ multiplex PCR; TCRdb stores just in-frame clones and leaves some out. The profile covers roughly 140,000 clones, with 70% to 90% appearing a single time and roughly 4.7% taken by the ten largest. Specimen: peripheral blood. The receptor source for this set is a woman aged 45-59 years with acute or convalescent COVID-19.

The chain uses TRBV2 and TRBJ1-2, with 10 bases identical to TRBD1. Germline trimming cut 9 bases from V and 5 bases from J; bases unmatched to any gene: 3. The CDR3 runs 12 residues. From germline, CDR1 is SNHLY and CDR2 FYNNEI. The DNA of the CDR3 is TGTGCCAGAGGGACAGGGGAGTATGGCTACACCTTC. Translated, it gives CARGTGEYGYTF. Variable domain in full (rest from reference TRBV2 and TRBJ1-2): EPEVTQTPSHQVTQMGQEVILRCVPISNHLYFYWYRQILGQKVEFLVSFYNNEISEKSEIFDDQFSVERPDGSNFTLKIRSTKLEDSAMYFCARGTGEYGYTFGSGTRLTVV.

The genes are TRBV18 and TRBJ2-7; 11 positions agree with TRBD1. The V segment lost 3 bases and the J segment 5 bases; nucleotides outside the gene matches: 12. The CDR3 is made up of 17 amino acids. Germline CDR1 and CDR2: KGHSH and LQKENI. The CDR3 loop reads CASSPFLVGQGADEQYF. DNA for the CDR3: TGTGCCAGCTCACCTTTCCTCGTCGGACAGGGGGCGGACGAGCAGTACTTC.

The V and J genes are TRBV7-2 and TRBJ2-6; no reliable D call. This CDR3 is built from 14 residues. V lost 5 bases and J lost 0, with 5 bases in between. Germline V gene data show CDR1 as SGHTA and CDR2 as FQGNSA. This CDR3 reads CASSPGSGANVLTF. Written as DNA, the CDR3 is TGTGCCAGCAGCCCGGGCTCTGGGGCCAACGTCCTGACTTTC.

This chain uses TRBV9 with TRBJ1-1; D remains ambiguous. The V end was cut by 0 bases, the J end by 0 bases, with 3 bases between. The CDR3 spans 13 residues. The V gene's germline CDR1 is SGDLS and CDR2 YYNGEE. DNA for the CDR3: TGTGCCAGCAGCGTAGGTATGAACACTGAAGCTTTCTTT. Encoded protein: CASSVGMNTEAFF.

The chain links TRBV18 to TRBJ1-6, with TRBD1 as a possible D gene (5 bases). Germline V gene data show CDR1 as KGHSH and CDR2 as LQKENI. Deletions cut 0 bases from V and 6 bases from J, with 12 bases between. The CDR3 has 16 residues. The CDR3 DNA reads as TGTGCCAGCTCACCACCGGGGGGAATTGGTAATTCACCCCTCCACTTT. Residues: CASSPPGGIGNSPLHF.

V usage is TRBV25-1 and J usage is TRBJ1-5; 10 nucleotides line up with TRBD1. Trimming removed 2 bases from V and 6 bases from J; junction bases left unmatched: 4. From germline, CDR1 is MGHDK and CDR2 SYGVNS. This CDR3 contains 15 residues. The CDR3 protein is CASSEGTGALQPQHF. CDR3 sequence (DNA): TGTGCCAGCAGTGAAGGGACAGGGGCCCTTCAGCCCCAGCATTTT.

The chain couples TRBV7-2 to TRBJ1-3, with D maybe TRBD1 (6 bases). The CDR3 loop spans 15 amino acids. V gave up 4 bases and J gave up 2 bases, with 12 bases separating them. Germline CDR1 reads SGHTA; CDR2 reads FQGNSA. CDR3 DNA sequence: TGTGCCAGCAGCTCGACAGGCCCCCCTGGAAACACCATATATTTT. Protein product: CASSSTGPPGNTIYF. The whole variable domain, remainder taken from reference TRBV7-2 and TRBJ1-3, is GAGVSQSPSNKVTEKGKDVELRCDPISGHTALYWYRQSLGQGLEFLIYFQGNSAPDKSGLPSDRFSAERTGGSVSTLTIQRTQQEDSAVYLCASSSTGPPGNTIYFGEGSWLTVV.

This sequence joins TRBV3-1 (or the pseudogene TRBV3-2) and TRBJ1-1, with D perhaps matching TRBD1 (5 bases). Trimming took 1 base from V and 4 from J, leaving 7 bases between them. The CDR3 is 13 amino acids. Germline assignment: CDR1 LGHDT and CDR2 YNNKEL (reference sequence). CDR3 coding DNA: TGTGCCAGCAGCCAAGGCAGGGTCACTGAAGCTTTCTTT. This translates into CASSQGRVTEAFF.

This rearrangement joins TRBV6-5 to TRBJ2-7, with 8 nucleotides matching TRBD1. CDR3 length: 14 residues. With V trimmed by 0 bases and J by 2 bases, 0 bases remained unmatched. Germline values: CDR1 MNHEY, CDR2 SVGAGI. CDR3 sequence reads: CASSYSDRAYEQYF. CDR3 DNA sequence: TGTGCCAGCAGTTACTCGGACAGGGCCTACGAGCAGTACTTC.

Only one count was recorded for this clone. The rearrangement links TRBV4-1 to TRBJ2-7; no clear D gene. Per the germline V gene, CDR1 is MGHRA and CDR2 is YSYEKL. The length of the CDR3 is 14 residues. Deletions cut 1 base from V and 0 bases from J, with 7 bases between. The CDR3 nucleotides read TGCGCCAGCAGCCAAGGGCAGGACTCCTACGAGCAGTACTTC. This gives the protein CASSQGQDSYEQYF.

CDR3 DNA sequence: TGTGCCAGCAGCCTACCCGGACTAGCGGAGACCCAGTACTTC. Protein product: CASSLPGLAETQYF. The genes are TRBV7-2 and TRBJ2-5; TRBD2 matches at 9 bases. The CDR3 loop spans 14 amino acids. Germline CDR1 SGHTA, CDR2 FQGNSA. V trimming: 5 bases; J trimming: 5 bases; junction bases outside the gene matches: 6.

The rearrangement uses TRBV3-1 (or the pseudogene TRBV3-2) and TRBJ1-6, with D maybe TRBD1 (5 bases). The CDR3 is made up of 13 amino acids. V was shortened by 4 bases and J by 10 bases, with 11 bases between the two germline ends. Germline V gene sequence: CDR1 LGHDT, CDR2 YNNKEL (reference sequence). CDR3 amino acids: CASSPSTESPLHF. CDR3 in DNA: TGTGCCAGCAGCCCCTCGACAGAGTCACCCCTCCACTTT.

Details on this clone: It is unclear where the CDR3 begins or ends on the DNA, so no DNA is shown, and the CDR3 is as TCRdb lists it. This chain connects TRBV28 to TRBJ2-7; the table assigns TRBD1, which was not confirmed against the DNA. Germline V lookup: CDR1 MDHEN, CDR2 SYDVKM. The CDR3 is made up of 14 amino acids, end residues included. Here the CDR3 reads CASILGTGTYEQYF.

V gene TRBV5-1 combines with J gene TRBJ1-4; maybe TRBD1 (5 bases). The germline V gene encodes CDR1 SGHRS and CDR2 YFSETQ. CDR3 length equals 15 residues. The V gene lost 0 bases and the J gene lost 3 bases, with 9 bases spanning the gap. CDR3 sequence reads: CASSLVAGPNEKLFF. The CDR3 coding sequence is TGCGCCAGCAGCTTGGTAGCAGGGCCTAATGAAAAACTGTTTTTT.

The V gene is TRBV15, the J gene TRBJ1-1, with D perhaps matching TRBD1 (5 bases). The germline V and J ends were trimmed by 0 bases and 0 bases, with 17 bases remaining between them. The CDR3 covers 18 residues. Germline V gives CDR1 LNHNV, CDR2 YYDKDF (reference sequence). The CDR3 protein is CATSRDPGEKVLNTEAFF. In DNA form, the CDR3 reads TGTGCCACCAGCAGAGATCCGGGGGAGAAGGTATTGAACACTGAAGCTTTCTTT.

This clone was observed a handful of times. This sequence joins TRBV6-5 and TRBJ1-1, with D possibly matching TRBD1 (5 bases). CDR3 size: 15 residues. The V gene lost 7 bases and the J gene lost 7 bases, with 22 bases spanning the gap. Germline V lookup: CDR1 MNHEY, CDR2 SVGAGI. CDR3 sequence reads: CASNPWMSGEGEAFF. For the CDR3, the DNA is TGTGCCAGCAACCCCTGGATGTCGGGGGAGGGTGAAGCTTTCTTT.

J is TRBJ2-7 and V is TRBV6-5, with D perhaps TRBD2 (5 bases). Germline assignment: CDR1 MNHEY and CDR2 SVGAGI. The CDR3 runs 14 residues. Trimming removed 6 bases at V and 4 bases at J, with 16 bases between. The CDR3 sequence: CASRREGSAYEQYF. As DNA, the CDR3 is TGTGCCAGCAGACGAGAGGGAAGCGCTTACGAGCAGTACTTC.

This chain joins TRBV18 and TRBJ1-2; 8 bases align to TRBD1. Germline lookup yields CDR1 KGHSH and CDR2 LQKENI. The CDR3 is 13 residues long. The ends lost 3 bases at V and 3 bases at J; junction bases unmatched: 0. The CDR3 is CASSPDRDYGYTF. The DNA for the CDR3 is TGTGCCAGCTCACCGGACAGGGACTATGGCTACACCTTC.

The rearrangement links TRBV7-2 to TRBJ1-6; 7 bases are shared with TRBD1. Trimming cost V 7 bases and J 6 bases; bases outside gene matches: 9. CDR1 and CDR2 (germline): SGHTA, FQGNSA. This CDR3 has 15 amino acids. The CDR3 DNA reads TGTGCCAGCAAAAGAGAGGCAGGGGGTAATTCACCCCTCCACTTT. Amino acids: CASKREAGGNSPLHF.